This T cell receptor (beta chain) was sequenced for a study of T-cell reconstitution after alpha-beta-depleted transplantation in children. Library preparation (for TCRbeta) was performed with unique molecular identifiers. TCRdb independently ran MiXCR on the PCR reads; one entry per CDR3 protein. The data contain approximately 150,000 distinct CDR3 sequences, around 9% of them seen just once; the ten biggest clones take up 15% to 20%. There are 15 residues in the CDR3. V was pared by 2 bases and J by 5 bases, with 5 bases of the junction left unmatched. Germline V gene sequence: CDR1 SGHTA, CDR2 FQGNSA. This clonotype has a count of ten or more.

The starting material was PBMCs, mostly from graft donor cells, obtained 180 days after TCRalphabeta/CD19-depleted stem cell transplant. The sequence was obtained from a female patient aged 2 to 10 who had a stem cell transplant for congenital amegakaryocytic thrombocytopenia, so the T cells may come from the graft donor. The V call is TRBV7-2, the J call TRBJ2-5, with TRBD2 identical over 10 bases. This CDR3 reads CASSLTLAGAETQYF. Here the CDR3 DNA reads TGTGCCAGCAGCTTAACCCTAGCGGGGGCGGAGACCCAGTACTTC. Using reference TRBV7-2 and TRBJ2-5 for the parts outside the CDR3, the full variable domain is GAGVSQSPSNKVTEKGKDVELRCDPISGHTALYWYRQSLGQGLEFLIYFQGNSAPDKSGLPSDRFSAERTGGSVSTLTIQRTQQEDSAVYLCASSLTLAGAETQYFGPGTRLLVL.